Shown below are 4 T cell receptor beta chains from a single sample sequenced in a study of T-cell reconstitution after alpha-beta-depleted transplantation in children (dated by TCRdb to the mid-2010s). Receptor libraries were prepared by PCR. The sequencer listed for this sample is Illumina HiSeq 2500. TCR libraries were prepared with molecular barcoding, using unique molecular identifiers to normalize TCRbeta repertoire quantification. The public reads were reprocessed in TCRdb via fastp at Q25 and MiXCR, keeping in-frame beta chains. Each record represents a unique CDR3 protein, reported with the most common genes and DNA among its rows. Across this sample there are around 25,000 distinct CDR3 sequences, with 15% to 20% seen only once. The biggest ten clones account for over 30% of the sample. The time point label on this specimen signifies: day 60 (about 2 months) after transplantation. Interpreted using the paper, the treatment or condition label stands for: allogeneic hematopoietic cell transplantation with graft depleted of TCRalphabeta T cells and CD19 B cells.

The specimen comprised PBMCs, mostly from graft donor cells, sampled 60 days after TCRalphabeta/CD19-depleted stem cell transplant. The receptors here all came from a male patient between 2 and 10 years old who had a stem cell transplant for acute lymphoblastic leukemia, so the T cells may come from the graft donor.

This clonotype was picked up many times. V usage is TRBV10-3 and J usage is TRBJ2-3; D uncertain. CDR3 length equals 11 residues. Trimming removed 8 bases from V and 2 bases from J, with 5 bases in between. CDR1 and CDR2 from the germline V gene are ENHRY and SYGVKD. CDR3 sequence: CAIGLTDTQYF. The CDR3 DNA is TGTGCCATCGGGCTCACAGATACGCAGTATTTT.

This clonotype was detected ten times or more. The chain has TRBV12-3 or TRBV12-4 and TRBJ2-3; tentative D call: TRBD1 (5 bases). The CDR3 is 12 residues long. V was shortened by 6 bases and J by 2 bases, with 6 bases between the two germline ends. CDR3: CASSRDTDTQYF. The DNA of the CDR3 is TGTGCCAGCAGCAGGGACACAGATACGCAGTATTTT.

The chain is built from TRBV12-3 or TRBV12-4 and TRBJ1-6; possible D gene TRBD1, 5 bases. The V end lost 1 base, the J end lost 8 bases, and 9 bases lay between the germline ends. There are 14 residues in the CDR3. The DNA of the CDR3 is TGTGCCAGCAGTTTAGGGGGGATTGATTCACCCCTCCACTTT. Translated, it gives CASSLGGIDSPLHF.

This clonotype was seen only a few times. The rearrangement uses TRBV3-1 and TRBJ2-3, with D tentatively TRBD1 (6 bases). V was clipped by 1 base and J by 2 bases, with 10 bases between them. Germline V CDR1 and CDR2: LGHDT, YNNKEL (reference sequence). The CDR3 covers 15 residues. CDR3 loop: CASSQGGPNTDTQYF. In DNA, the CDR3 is TGTGCCAGCAGCCAAGGGGGGCCCAACACAGATACGCAGTATTTT.